The 9 T cell receptor beta chains given below trace back to one sample, sequenced in a study of shared clonotypes between healthy human individuals. Only in-frame clones appear in the TCRdb table, and some are missing; sequencing was by immunoSEQ multiplex PCR. The sample consists of about 980,000 clones, 60% to 85% of them appearing once. Source material: memory CD4+ T cells sorted from blood. As to subset: CD45RA-negative fraction. These receptors were taken from a man younger than 30 in good health.

This clone was detected a few times. The chain combines TRBV6-1 with TRBJ1-1, with D perhaps matching TRBD1 (5 bases). The CDR3 is 15 amino acids. The V end was cut by 3 bases, the J end by 8 bases, with 19 bases between. Per the germline V gene, CDR1 is MNHNS and CDR2 is SASEGT. This chain's CDR3 is CASSESWGLLGEAFF. DNA of the CDR3: TGTGCCAGCAGTGAGAGTTGGGGCCTGTTGGGAGAAGCTTTCTTT.

The chain combines TRBV7-2 with TRBJ2-1, with a tentative D call TRBD2 (6 bases). Trimming cost V 5 bases and J 5 bases, with 19 bases left between them. In germline, CDR1 is SGHTA, CDR2 FQGNSA. This CDR3 region has 16 residues. This CDR3 reads CASSPRPRERDNEQFF. In DNA form, the CDR3 reads TGTGCCAGCAGCCCCCGCCCGCGGGAAAGAGACAATGAGCAGTTCTTC.

The chain links TRBV9 to TRBJ2-5; D possibly matches TRBD1 or TRBD2 (6 bases each). The germline CDR1 and CDR2 sequences are SGDLS and YYNGEE. V was cut by 3 bases and J by 1 base, with 13 bases left in between. The CDR3 loop spans 15 amino acids. The CDR3 protein is CASSELGGGQETQYF. CDR3 DNA sequence: TGTGCCAGCAGCGAACTAGGAGGGGGCCAAGAGACCCAGTACTTC.

This clone was found a few times. The CDR3 is CASSGPRGVTNYGYTF. Here the CDR3 DNA reads TGTGCCAGCAGTGGGCCCCGTGGGGTTACTAACTATGGCTACACCTTC. The J gene is TRBJ1-2, the V gene TRBV6-1; D is unresolved. The V end lost 4 bases, the J end lost 0 bases, and 15 bases lay between the germline ends. Looked up from germline, CDR1 is MNHNS and CDR2 is SASEGT. This CDR3 is built from 16 residues.

The chain has TRBV19 and TRBJ2-5; D not certain. This CDR3 region has 14 residues. Germline V gives CDR1 LNHDA, CDR2 SQIVND (reference sequence). Trimming pared 3 bases from V and 1 base from J, leaving 9 bases between. CDR3 region: CASSISPSQETQYF. In nucleotides, the CDR3 is TGTGCCAGTAGTATTAGTCCTTCCCAAGAGACCCAGTACTTC.

The CDR3 sequence: CASRRSQVDEQFF. The CDR3 nucleotides read TGCGCCAGCCGAAGGTCGCAGGTCGATGAGCAGTTCTTC. The chain combines TRBV4-1 with TRBJ2-1; D remains unclear. In germline, CDR1 is MGHRA, CDR2 YSYEKL. V was shortened by 8 bases and J by 8 bases, with 16 bases between the two germline ends. CDR3 length equals 13 residues.

DNA for the CDR3: TGCGCCAGCAGCTTTGGAAATAAGGGAAACACAGATACGCAGTATTTT. This encodes CASSFGNKGNTDTQYF. The chain employs TRBV5-1 and TRBJ2-3; D unresolved. The CDR3 length is 16 residues. Germline V gene data show CDR1 as SGHRS and CDR2 as YFSETQ. Between the trimmed V and J ends, which lost 2 bases and 2 bases, there was a span of 15 bases.

V is TRBV15 and J is TRBJ2-3; D gene unclear. The CDR3 totals 16 residues. V was clipped by 5 bases and J by 3 bases, with 18 bases between them. Germline V gene data show CDR1 as LNHNV and CDR2 as YYDKDF (reference sequence). The CDR3 reads CATSPQGGYETDTQYF. CDR3 bases: TGTGCCACCAGCCCTCAAGGCGGCTACGAGACAGATACGCAGTATTTT. The variable domain in full, with the rest retrieved from reference TRBV15 and TRBJ2-3, is DAMVIQNPRYQVTQFGKPVTLSCSQTLNHNVMYWYQQKSSQAPKLLFHYYDKDFNNEADTPDNFQSRRPNTSFCFLDIRSPGLGDTAMYLCATSPQGGYETDTQYFGPGTRLTVL.

This clone was seen more than once but under ten times. Other DNA variants within this sample encode the same CDR3. The chain is built from TRBV5-1 and TRBJ1-1; a possible D gene is TRBD1 (6 bases). V gave up 4 bases and J gave up 4 bases, with 11 bases separating them. The germline gives CDR1 SGHRS, CDR2 YFSETQ. The CDR3 totals 13 residues. DNA for the CDR3: TGCGCCAGCAGCCTACAGGGCACCACTGAAGCTTTCTTT. Its translation: CASSLQGTTEAFF.